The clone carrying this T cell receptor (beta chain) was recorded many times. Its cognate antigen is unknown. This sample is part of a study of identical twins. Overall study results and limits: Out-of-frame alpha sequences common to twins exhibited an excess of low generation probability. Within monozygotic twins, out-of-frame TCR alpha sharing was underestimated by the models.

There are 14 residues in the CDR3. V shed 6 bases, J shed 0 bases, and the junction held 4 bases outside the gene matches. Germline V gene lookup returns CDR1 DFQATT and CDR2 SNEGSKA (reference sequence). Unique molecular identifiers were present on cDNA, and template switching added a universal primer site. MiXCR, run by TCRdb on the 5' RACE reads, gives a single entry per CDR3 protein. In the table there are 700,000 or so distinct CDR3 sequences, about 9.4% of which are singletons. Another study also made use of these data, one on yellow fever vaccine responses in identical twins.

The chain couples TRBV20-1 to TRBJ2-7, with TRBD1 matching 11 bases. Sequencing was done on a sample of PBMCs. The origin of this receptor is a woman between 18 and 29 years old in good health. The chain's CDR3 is CSASGQGASYEQYF. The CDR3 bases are TGCAGTGCCAGCGGACAGGGGGCCTCCTACGAGCAGTACTTC.